This T cell receptor beta chain was identified during a study of shared clonotypes between healthy human individuals. For the study at large: The composition of the donors was a couple of women and a few men aged 18 to 49.

Remarks on this clone: Its target is not known. The same CDR3 also results from other DNA sequences found in this sample.

Points from the study as a whole: The study drew on few donors, limiting represented genetic and exposure-history diversity.

The method was immunoSEQ multiplex PCR; TCRdb's version includes in-frame clones alone and lacks a portion of them. Of around 1 million clones in the sample, roughly 72% are singletons; the top ten hold about 1.5%. Donors were healthy HIV-negative adults without recent acute infections or vaccinations. The CDR3 spans 13 residues. V shed 0 bases and J shed 6 bases, with 6 bases lying between them. CDR1 SGDLS and CDR2 YYNGEE come from the germline V gene. The clonotype comes from a man aged 18 to 30 in good health. The sample consisted of memory CD4+ T cells sorted from blood. The sample's subset: CD45RA-negative fraction. J is TRBJ2-2 and V is TRBV9; the D gene is possibly TRBD1 (6 bases). The CDR3 region has the DNA TGTGCCAGCAGCGTAGAGGGGGCCGGGGAGCTGTTTTTT. This gives the protein CASSVEGAGELFF.